The 27 T cell receptor beta chains reported below all come from one sample, sequenced in a study of blood T cell repertoires in COVID-19. The repertoire was sequenced with immunoSEQ multiplex PCR; TCRdb's copy has only in-frame clones and lacks some. This sample has roughly 92,000 clones; over 80% occur once, and the top ten carry roughly 30%. The sample taken for sequencing was peripheral blood. The receptors derive from a woman over 75 with active or convalescent COVID-19.

The J gene is TRBJ1-2, the V gene TRBV5-1; the match to TRBD1 covers 7 bases. CDR3 length: 14 residues. The trim removed 3 bases at V and 3 bases at J, leaving 5 bases unmatched. Germline CDR1 and CDR2: SGHRS and YFSETQ. The CDR3 DNA sequence: TGCGCCAGCAGCTCCCGTGGGACAGACTATGGCTACACCTTC. Its translation is CASSSRGTDYGYTF.

This clone occurred a few times. V and J are TRBV11-3 and TRBJ2-2; no definite D call. The germline V gene encodes CDR1 SGHNT and CDR2 YENEEA. V was cut by 1 base and J by 1 base, with 4 bases left in between. The CDR3 is 14 residues long. The CDR3 region has the DNA TGTGCCAGCAGCTTAGTCAGGAACACCGGGGAGCTGTTTTTT. This gives the protein CASSLVRNTGELFF.

J is TRBJ2-2 and V is TRBV18, with D tentatively TRBD2 (5 bases). The CDR3 is 14 amino acids. Trimming removed 8 bases at V and 3 bases at J, with 13 bases between. Looked up from germline, CDR1 is KGHSH and CDR2 is LQKENI. The chain's CDR3 is CASTAGKDTGELFF. DNA for the CDR3: TGTGCCAGCACGGCCGGGAAGGACACCGGGGAGCTGTTTTTT.

This chain connects TRBV7-9 to TRBJ2-2, with no clear D. Trimming left V 3 bases short and J 6 bases short, with 11 bases between. Germline lookup yields CDR1 SEHNR and CDR2 FQNEAQ (reference sequence). CDR3 size: 14 residues. CDR3 in DNA: TGTGCCAGCAGCTTCCGCCTAGAATCCGGGGAGCTGTTTTTT. Protein product: CASSFRLESGELFF.

This clone turned up a few times. The rearrangement uses TRBV2 and TRBJ2-5, with 14 bases aligning to TRBD2. The V gene's germline CDR1 is SNHLY and CDR2 FYNNEI. V shed 6 bases, J shed 1 base, and the junction held 4 bases outside the gene matches. The CDR3 is 16 amino acids. The CDR3: CASRAGLAGGQETQYF. For the CDR3, the DNA is TGTGCCAGCAGAGCTGGACTAGCGGGAGGCCAAGAGACCCAGTACTTC.

In nucleotides, the CDR3 is TGTGCCAGCAGCCGAAGTGAGGAGACCCAGTACTTC. Translating it yields CASSRSEETQYF. V usage is TRBV11-2 and J usage is TRBJ2-5; no definite D call. The CDR3 covers 12 residues. The ends were cut back, 5 bases at V and 5 bases at J, with 9 bases in the middle. Germline V gene sequence: CDR1 SGHAT, CDR2 FQNNGV.

The rearrangement joins TRBV10-3 to TRBJ1-3, with D maybe TRBD1 (6 bases). The germline V and J ends were trimmed by 10 bases and 5 bases, with 18 bases remaining between them. Germline V gene lookup returns CDR1 ENHRY and CDR2 SYGVKD. The length of the CDR3 is 14 residues. The CDR3 protein is CATAGGGARNTIYF. The DNA of the CDR3 is TGTGCCACGGCCGGGGGGGGCGCGAGAAACACCATATATTTT.

The V and J genes are TRBV18 and TRBJ2-5; D is unclear. CDR1 is KGHSH and CDR2 is LQKENI in the germline V gene. Trimming took off 2 bases at V and 4 bases at J, with 11 bases between the two ends. The CDR3 is made up of 14 amino acids. CDR3 DNA: TGTGCCAGCTCACCATACTCGGGTGGAGAGACCCAGTACTTC. Amino acid sequence: CASSPYSGGETQYF.

This rearrangement joins TRBV12-3 or TRBV12-4 to TRBJ2-3; D ambiguous. V gave up 7 bases and J gave up 0 bases, with 8 bases separating them. The CDR3 runs 13 residues. As DNA, the CDR3 is TGTGCCAGCAAGGTAGCTAGCACAGATACGCAGTATTTT. Translating gives CASKVASTDTQYF.

This clone was counted a few times. J is TRBJ1-2 and V is TRBV2; D remains ambiguous. CDR1 is SNHLY, CDR2 FYNNEI, per germline. The CDR3 spans 13 residues. The V end lost 2 bases, the J end lost 4 bases, and 8 bases lay between the germline ends. CDR3 nucleotide sequence: TGTGCCAGCAGTGAATTAACATTCTATGGCTACACCTTC. This encodes CASSELTFYGYTF.

V and J are TRBV7-2 and TRBJ1-3; D might be TRBD1 (6 bases). CDR1 is SGHTA, CDR2 FQGNSA, per germline. The V and J ends lost 5 bases and 4 bases respectively, with 24 bases between them. This CDR3 is built from 18 residues. This CDR3 is CASSQGGRGSWPGNTIYF. CDR3 bases: TGTGCCAGCAGCCAAGGGGGGAGGGGATCGTGGCCCGGAAACACCATATATTTT.

This chain connects TRBV11-2 to TRBJ2-3; 12 bases line up with TRBD2. J gave up 1 base and V 5 bases, and 4 bases lay outside the gene matches. This CDR3 region has 16 residues. Germline CDR1 and CDR2: SGHAT and FQNNGV. CDR3 amino acids: CASSPRLAGGTDTQYF. DNA for the CDR3: TGTGCCAGCAGCCCTAGACTAGCGGGGGGCACAGATACGCAGTATTTT.

This chain links TRBV7-9 with TRBJ2-3, with D possibly being TRBD2 (6 bases). The CDR3 has 14 amino acids. V lost 7 bases, J lost 4 bases, and 15 bases lay in between. From germline, CDR1 is SEHNR and CDR2 FQNEAQ (reference sequence). CDR3 sequence reads: CASTDRTGADTQYF. The CDR3 bases are TGTGCCAGCACCGATCGGACGGGGGCAGATACGCAGTATTTT.

The V gene is TRBV5-8, the J gene TRBJ2-1; maybe TRBD2 (5 bases). The CDR3 spans 17 residues. The V gene's germline CDR1 is SGHTS and CDR2 YDEGEE. V was clipped by 0 bases and J by 0 bases, with 13 bases between them. CDR3 protein: CASSLESGVSSYNEQFF. CDR3 sequence (DNA): TGTGCCAGCAGCTTGGAATCCGGGGTAAGCTCCTACAATGAGCAGTTCTTC.

This clone showed up just a few times. V gene TRBV15 combines with J gene TRBJ2-7; no definite D call. V lost 3 bases and J lost 4, with 7 bases in between. The CDR3 has 12 residues. Germline V lookup: CDR1 LNHNV, CDR2 YYDKDF (reference sequence). In DNA, the CDR3 is TGTGCCACCAGCAGCCTCGGTTACGAGCAGTACTTC. Translation: CATSSLGYEQYF.

Only a few counts were recorded for this clone. V and J are TRBV6-5 and TRBJ2-7; TRBD2 might be the D (6 bases). V lost 7 bases and J lost 2, with 18 bases in between. There are 15 residues in the CDR3. Germline V gene data show CDR1 as MNHEY and CDR2 as SVGAGI. As DNA, the CDR3 is TGTGCCAGCATTTCCCTTGCGGGGAGTGCCTACGAGCAGTACTTC. Translated: CASISLAGSAYEQYF.

The rearrangement links TRBV7-2 to TRBJ1-1; D remains unclear. The V gene's germline CDR1 is SGHTA and CDR2 FQGNSA. Trimming cost V 7 bases and J 2 bases, with 14 bases left between them. This CDR3 is 14 amino acids long. Here the CDR3 reads CASTPGVTNTEAFF. The CDR3 region has the DNA TGTGCCAGCACCCCCGGAGTAACTAACACTGAAGCTTTCTTT.

The chain couples TRBV6-2 or TRBV6-3 to TRBJ1-4, with TRBD1 identical over 7 bases. Trimming at V came to 0 bases and at J to 4 bases, leaving 5 bases not matched to a gene. The CDR3 sequence is 16 residues long. CDR1 and CDR2 (germline): MNHEY, SVGEGT. The CDR3 here is CASSYSRGTVNEKLFF. The CDR3 region has the DNA TGTGCCAGCAGTTACTCGAGGGGGACAGTTAATGAAAAACTGTTTTTT.

The V gene is TRBV7-9, the J gene TRBJ2-1, with 15 bases that match TRBD2. V lost 5 bases to trimming and J lost 8 bases; unmatched junction nucleotides: 7. Germline V gene lookup returns CDR1 SEHNR and CDR2 FQNEAQ (reference sequence). This CDR3 region has 16 residues. The CDR3 nucleotides read TGTGCCAGCAGCGACGGACTAGCGGGAGGGATCGATGAGCAGTTCTTC. Its translation is CASSDGLAGGIDEQFF.

This clone has only one observation. V is TRBV3-1 (or the pseudogene TRBV3-2) and J is TRBJ2-3; TRBD2 aligns across 10 bases. The length of the CDR3 is 15 residues. Germline CDR1 LGHDT, CDR2 YNNKEL (reference sequence). The trim removed 0 bases at V and 6 bases at J, leaving 3 bases unmatched. Here the CDR3 reads CASSQDRAGGDTQYF. Here the CDR3 DNA reads TGTGCCAGCAGCCAAGATAGAGCGGGAGGGGATACGCAGTATTTT.

The V gene is TRBV5-1, the J gene TRBJ2-2; 9 bases align to TRBD2. Trimming cost V 1 base and J 6 bases; bases outside gene matches: 4. The CDR3 loop spans 15 amino acids. Germline V gene sequence: CDR1 SGHRS, CDR2 YFSETQ. In DNA, the CDR3 is TGCGCCAGCAGCTTGCAACTAGCGGGCCCCGGGGAGCTGTTTTTT. Protein product: CASSLQLAGPGELFF.

This sequence joins TRBV28 and TRBJ1-1; the D is unclear. This CDR3 is built from 14 residues. The V end was cut by 6 bases, the J end by 6 bases, with 17 bases between. The germline V gene encodes CDR1 MDHEN and CDR2 SYDVKM. The CDR3, as DNA: TGTGCCAGCAGAACCTCGTTGGCAGGCGCTGAAGCTTTCTTT. Amino acids: CASRTSLAGAEAFF.

A few counts support this clone. This sequence joins TRBV2 and TRBJ1-2; D is possibly TRBD1 (5 bases). CDR3 length: 13 residues. Trimming took 4 bases from V and 5 from J, leaving 11 bases between them. Germline values: CDR1 SNHLY, CDR2 FYNNEI. CDR3 bases: TGTGCCAGCAGTGTAGACAGTAGTTATGGCTACACCTTC. Protein sequence: CASSVDSSYGYTF. Based on the CDR3 plus reference TRBV2 and TRBJ1-2, the full variable domain is EPEVTQTPSHQVTQMGQEVILRCVPISNHLYFYWYRQILGQKVEFLVSFYNNEISEKSEIFDDQFSVERPDGSNFTLKIRSTKLEDSAMYFCASSVDSSYGYTFGSGTRLTVV.

V gene TRBV29-1 combines with J gene TRBJ2-1; maybe TRBD1 (5 bases). The CDR3 loop spans 14 amino acids. Trimming removed 3 bases at V and 1 base at J, with 10 bases between. Germline values: CDR1 SQVTM, CDR2 ANQGSEA. CDR3 sequence reads: CSVDQGWSYNEQFF. The CDR3 DNA reads TGCAGCGTTGATCAGGGTTGGTCCTACAATGAGCAGTTCTTC.

V and J are TRBV5-1 and TRBJ1-2; D not certain. The germline V gene has CDR1 SGHRS and CDR2 YFSETQ. The CDR3 covers 12 residues. The V and J ends lost 0 bases and 10 bases respectively, with 10 bases between them. The CDR3 sequence: CASSLGVGLYTF. The CDR3, as DNA: TGCGCCAGCAGCTTGGGGGTTGGGCTCTACACCTTC.

V gene TRBV5-1 combines with J gene TRBJ2-1; 9 bases agree with TRBD2. Germline CDR1 SGHRS, CDR2 YFSETQ. With V trimmed by 1 base and J by 9 bases, 11 bases remained unmatched. The CDR3 length is 16 residues. This CDR3 reads CASSLMSSGVSGEQFF. CDR3 DNA sequence: TGCGCCAGCAGCTTGATGTCTAGCGGGGTCTCCGGTGAGCAGTTCTTC.

This clone was observed a single time. The chain couples TRBV15 to TRBJ2-7; 9 bases fit TRBD2. Looked up from germline, CDR1 is LNHNV and CDR2 is YYDKDF (reference sequence). The CDR3 has 14 amino acids. Trimming cost V 5 bases and J 2 bases; bases outside gene matches: 4. CDR3 loop: CATSPIAGAYEQYF. The CDR3 bases are TGTGCCACCAGCCCGATAGCGGGGGCCTACGAGCAGTACTTC.